Below, 5 T cell receptor beta chains from the same sample are listed, as sequenced in a study of cytomegalovirus exposure and HLA in healthy donors. PCR involved 60 Vbeta and 13 Jbeta primers. Sequencing was performed with immunoSEQ multiplex PCR; in TCRdb, only in-frame clones are kept and a portion is missing. The sample includes around 130,000 clones, around 79% of them seen just once. The sequencing input was PBMCs. The receptors come from a woman aged 18-29 years in good health and CMV-seronegative.

This clone has just one count. One end of the junction is discordant with germline, which a read error may explain. V is TRBV4-3 and J is TRBJ2-6; 7 bases match TRBD1. Germline lookup yields CDR1 LGHNA and CDR2 YSLEER. There are 15 residues in the CDR3. The CDR3 is CASSLGTAGANGLTF. CDR3 sequence (DNA): TGCGCCAGCAGCCTCGGGACAGCTGGGGCCAACGGCCTGACTTTC.

The rearrangement joins TRBV5-4 to TRBJ1-2, with 10 bases fitting TRBD1. Trimming cost V 4 bases and J 6 bases; bases outside gene matches: 9. This CDR3 is 15 amino acids long. Per germline, CDR1 SGHNT and CDR2 YYREEE (reference sequence). This CDR3 is CASSPAGQGLNGYTF. The CDR3 nucleotides are TGTGCCAGCAGCCCGGCGGGACAGGGGCTAAATGGCTACACCTTC.

Comment on this clone: One junction end disagrees with the germline gene, perhaps due to a read error. In DNA, the CDR3 is TGTGCCAGCAGCTTCGCGGACAGCCTCGGAATTTTT. Its translation: CASSFADSLGIF. This chain links TRBV7-9 with TRBJ1-4; the D gene is possibly TRBD1 (6 bases). The CDR3 length is 12 residues. Germline CDR1 SEHNR, CDR2 FQNEAQ (reference sequence).

V is TRBV18 and J is TRBJ2-7, with TRBD1 identical over 9 bases. With 3 bases clipped from V and 7 bases from J, the junction kept 7 bases outside the gene matches. Germline-derived CDR1 and CDR2 are KGHSH and LQKENI. The length of the CDR3 is 14 residues. The DNA for the CDR3 is TGTGCCAGCTCACCTCGGGGGACAGGGCAAGAGCAGTACTTC. Translated: CASSPRGTGQEQYF.

The J gene is TRBJ2-5, the V gene TRBV5-1, with TRBD2 matching 13 bases. V lost 4 bases, J lost 4 bases, and 4 bases stayed unmatched. Germline CDR1 reads SGHRS; CDR2 reads YFSETQ. This CDR3 has 15 residues. CDR3 sequence: CASSPGLAGLETQYF. CDR3 DNA: TGCGCCAGCAGCCCGGGACTAGCGGGATTAGAGACCCAGTACTTC.